The entry that follows covers one T cell receptor (beta chain) sequence. The CDR3 loop spans 12 amino acids. Per the germline V gene, CDR1 is SEHNR and CDR2 is FQNEAQ (reference sequence). Trimming shortened V by 6 bases and J by 11 bases, and 16 bases separated the two germline ends. These data belong to a study of radiotherapy plus CTLA-4 blockade in lung cancer. Only in-frame clones appear in the TCRdb table, and some are missing; sequencing was by immunoSEQ multiplex PCR. The data contain some 64,000 clones, 65% to 85% of them singletons. Chemo-refractory metastatic non-small-cell lung cancer patients were treated with focal radiation plus CTLA-4 blockade with ipilimumab.

The sequence derives from a human donor with non-small cell lung cancer whose response to radiotherapy plus ipilimumab could not be evaluated. Some clones in this sample may be carry-over from other donors' samples. Sequencing used peripheral blood, obtained from a patient treated with radiotherapy plus ipilimumab. The V gene is TRBV7-9, the J gene TRBJ2-5; D is perhaps TRBD1 (5 bases). DNA of the CDR3: TGTGCCAGCAGGGAAGGGGTGGGCCAGCAGTACTTC. This gives the protein CASREGVGQQYF.